This record covers a single T cell receptor beta chain. Its antigen is as yet unknown. The source of the sample is a study of Ad26.COV2.S vaccination and SARS-CoV-2 variants. TCRdb keeps only in-frame clones here, not all; method: immunoSEQ multiplex PCR. The sample holds 350,000 to 400,000 clones, about 88% seen once. Indicated treatment: about 20 received Ad26.COV2.S at low or high dose, single or two shots; about 5 received placebo; per-sample allocation not given. Sampling was performed 63 days after the first vaccine or placebo injection. Broader study findings: Vaccine and placebo recipients had comparable breadth of non-spike TCRs.

V lost 3 bases and J 9 bases, leaving 15 bases between the germline ends. This CDR3 has 14 amino acids. Germline V gene data show CDR1 as KGHSH and CDR2 as LQKENI. The chain carries TRBV18 and TRBJ2-1; perhaps TRBD2 as D (5 bases). This specimen consisted of peripheral blood, obtained in a trial of Ad26.COV2.S vaccine versus placebo. The sequence came from a person aged 18 to 65 who received the Ad26.COV2.S COVID-19 vaccine or a placebo. The DNA of the CDR3 is TGTGCCAGCTCACCGCCTCGGGGTACGGCTGAGCAGTTCTTC. This encodes CASSPPRGTAEQFF.